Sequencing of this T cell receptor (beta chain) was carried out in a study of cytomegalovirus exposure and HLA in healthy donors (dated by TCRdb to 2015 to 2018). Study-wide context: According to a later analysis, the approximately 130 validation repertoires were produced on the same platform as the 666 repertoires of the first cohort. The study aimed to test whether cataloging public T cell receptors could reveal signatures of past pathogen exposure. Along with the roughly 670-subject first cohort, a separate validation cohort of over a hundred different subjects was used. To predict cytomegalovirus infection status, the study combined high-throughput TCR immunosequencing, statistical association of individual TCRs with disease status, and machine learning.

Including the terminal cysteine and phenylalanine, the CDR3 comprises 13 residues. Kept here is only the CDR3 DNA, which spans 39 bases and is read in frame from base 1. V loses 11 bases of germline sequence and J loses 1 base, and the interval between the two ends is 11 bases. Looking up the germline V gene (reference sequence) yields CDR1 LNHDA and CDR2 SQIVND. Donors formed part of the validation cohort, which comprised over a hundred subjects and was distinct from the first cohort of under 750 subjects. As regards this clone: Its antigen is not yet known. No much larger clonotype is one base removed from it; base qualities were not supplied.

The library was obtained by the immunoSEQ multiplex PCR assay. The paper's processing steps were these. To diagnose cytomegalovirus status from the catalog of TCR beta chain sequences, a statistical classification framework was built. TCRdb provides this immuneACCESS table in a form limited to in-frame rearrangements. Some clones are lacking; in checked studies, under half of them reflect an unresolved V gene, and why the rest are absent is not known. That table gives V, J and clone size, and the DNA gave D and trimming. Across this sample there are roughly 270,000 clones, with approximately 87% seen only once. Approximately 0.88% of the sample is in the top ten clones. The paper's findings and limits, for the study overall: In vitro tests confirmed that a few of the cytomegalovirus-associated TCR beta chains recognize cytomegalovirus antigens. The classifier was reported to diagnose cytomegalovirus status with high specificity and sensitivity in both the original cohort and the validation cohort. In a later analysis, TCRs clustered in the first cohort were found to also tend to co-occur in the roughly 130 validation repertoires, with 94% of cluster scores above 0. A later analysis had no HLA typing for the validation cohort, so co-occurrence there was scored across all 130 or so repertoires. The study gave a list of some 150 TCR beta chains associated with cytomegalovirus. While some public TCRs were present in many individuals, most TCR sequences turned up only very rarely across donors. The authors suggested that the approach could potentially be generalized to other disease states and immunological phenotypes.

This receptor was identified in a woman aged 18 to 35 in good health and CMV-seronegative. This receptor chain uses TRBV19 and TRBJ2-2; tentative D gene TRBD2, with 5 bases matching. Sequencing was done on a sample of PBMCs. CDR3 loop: CAPHGRNTGELFF. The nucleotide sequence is TGTGCCCCCCATGGGAGGAACACCGGGGAGCTGTTTTTT.